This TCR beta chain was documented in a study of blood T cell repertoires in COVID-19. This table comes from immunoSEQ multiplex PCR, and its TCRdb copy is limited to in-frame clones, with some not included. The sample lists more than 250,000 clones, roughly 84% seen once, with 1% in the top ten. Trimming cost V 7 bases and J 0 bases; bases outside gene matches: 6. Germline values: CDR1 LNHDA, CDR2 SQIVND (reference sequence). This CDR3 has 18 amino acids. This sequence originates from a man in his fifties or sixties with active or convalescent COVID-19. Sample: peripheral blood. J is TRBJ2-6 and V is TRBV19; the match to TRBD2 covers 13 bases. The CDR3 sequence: CASTPGLAGNSGANVLTF. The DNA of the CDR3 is TGTGCCAGTACCCCGGGACTAGCGGGGAACTCTGGGGCCAACGTCCTGACTTTC.